What follows are 11 T cell receptor beta chains derived from one specimen sequenced in a study of cytomegalovirus exposure and HLA in healthy donors. PCR was performed using 60 Vbeta and 13 Jbeta primers. Assay used: immunoSEQ multiplex PCR; TCRdb lists only in-frame clones, some missing. The sample's table shows roughly 120,000 clones. Sequencing was done on a sample of PBMCs. These receptors were taken from a man aged 18 to 29 in good health and CMV-seronegative.

J is TRBJ2-5 and V is TRBV13; the D gene is possibly TRBD2 (6 bases). Germline CDR1 is PRHDT and CDR2 is FYEKMQ (reference sequence). The CDR3 is 15 residues long. Trimming removed 2 bases from V and 5 bases from J, with 15 bases in between. The CDR3 is CASSLSGVGSETQYF. Written as DNA, the CDR3 is TGTGCCAGCAGCTTATCCGGGGTCGGGAGTGAGACCCAGTACTTC.

For the CDR3, the DNA is TGCGCCAGCAGCTTTGCGGGGGCGAACACTGAAGCTTTCTTT. Its translation: CASSFAGANTEAFF. This chain joins TRBV5-1 and TRBJ1-1; D might be TRBD1 (6 bases). The V end lost 2 bases, the J end lost 1 base, and 9 bases lay between the germline ends. Germline V gene data show CDR1 as SGHRS and CDR2 as YFSETQ. This CDR3 region has 14 residues. Together with reference TRBV5-1 and TRBJ1-1, the CDR3 gives the full variable domain: KAGVTQTPRYLIKTRGQQVTLSCSPISGHRSVSWYQQTPGQGLQFLFEYFSETQRNKGNFPGRFSGRQFSNSRSEMNVSTLELGDSALYLCASSFAGANTEAFFGQGTRLTVV.

The CDR3 sequence is CASSPPRTRGTGELFF. CDR3 DNA: TGTGCCAGCTCACCACCGCGGACTAGAGGCACCGGGGAGCTGTTTTTT. The chain employs TRBV18 and TRBJ2-2, with 7 bases fitting TRBD2. Germline CDR1 reads KGHSH; CDR2 reads LQKENI. This CDR3 has 16 residues. V dropped 0 bases and J dropped 4; count of bases not matched to a gene: 5.

The rearrangement links TRBV6-5 to TRBJ2-5, with 10 bases that match TRBD1. Germline CDR1 and CDR2: MNHEY and SVGAGI. Trimming cost V 0 bases and J 7 bases; bases outside gene matches: 8. CDR3 length equals 16 residues. CDR3 protein: CASSYSGDRGLGTQYF. For the CDR3, the DNA is TGTGCCAGCAGTTACTCTGGAGACAGGGGGCTAGGGACCCAGTACTTC.

The V gene is TRBV4-2, the J gene TRBJ2-2, with 7 bases that match TRBD2. V dropped 0 bases and J dropped 1; count of bases not matched to a gene: 2. The germline gives CDR1 LGHNA, CDR2 YNFKEQ. CDR3 length equals 16 residues. This CDR3 reads CASSQEVAGNTGELFF. The CDR3 nucleotides are TGTGCCAGCAGCCAAGAGGTAGCGGGGAACACCGGGGAGCTGTTTTTT.

The V call is TRBV5-4, the J call TRBJ2-2; the D gene is possibly TRBD2 (6 bases). Trimming removed 3 bases at V and 6 bases at J, with 12 bases between. The CDR3 is 14 residues long. Germline V CDR1 and CDR2: SGHNT, YYREEE (reference sequence). In nucleotides, the CDR3 is TGTGCCAGCAGCTGGGACTTAGAGTCCGGGGAGCTGTTTTTT. Translating gives CASSWDLESGELFF.

The chain recombines TRBV7-3 with TRBJ1-2; 10 bases map to TRBD1. After removal of 4 bases from V and 7 bases from J, the junction contained 3 bases not matched to a gene. Germline V gene sequence: CDR1 SGHTA, CDR2 FQGTGA. This CDR3 has 13 amino acids. CDR3 coding DNA: TGTGCCAGCAGCTCAGGACAGGGGGGTGGCTACACCTTC. It is translated as CASSSGQGGGYTF.

The rearrangement links TRBV7-8 to TRBJ1-6, with unresolved D. Germline loops: CDR1 SGHVS, CDR2 FQNEAQ. The CDR3 loop spans 17 amino acids. V was trimmed by 2 bases and J by 6 bases, leaving 17 bases between them. The CDR3 coding sequence is TGTGCCAGCAGCTTATACAGTGGAGGGCCTCCTAATTCACCCCTCCACTTT. Translated, it gives CASSLYSGGPPNSPLHF.

The CDR3 sequence: CASSTHREYEQYF. In DNA form, the CDR3 reads TGTGCCAGCAGCACGCACAGGGAATACGAGCAGTACTTC. This chain links TRBV6-6 with TRBJ2-7, with D tentatively TRBD1 (6 bases). V lost 6 bases to trimming and J lost 4 bases, with 13 bases between them. CDR3 length equals 13 residues. The germline V gene has CDR1 MNHNY and CDR2 SVGAGI (reference sequence).

The chain recombines TRBV19 with TRBJ2-7, with D perhaps TRBD1 (6 bases). The ends were cut back, 1 base at V and 6 bases at J, with 13 bases in the middle. CDR3 length: 14 amino acids. Germline assignment: CDR1 LNHDA and CDR2 SQIVND (reference sequence). The CDR3 reads CASSIGWDMAEQYF. CDR3 sequence (DNA): TGTGCCAGTAGTATAGGGTGGGACATGGCCGAGCAGTACTTC.

The chain is built from TRBV6-1 and TRBJ2-7; 7 nucleotides align to TRBD1. V lost 8 bases to trimming and J lost 1 base; unmatched junction nucleotides: 5. Germline CDR1 MNHNS, CDR2 SASEGT. The CDR3 consists of 13 residues. The CDR3 sequence is CASGRQGSYEQYF. CDR3 coding DNA: TGTGCCAGCGGTCGACAGGGATCCTACGAGCAGTACTTC.